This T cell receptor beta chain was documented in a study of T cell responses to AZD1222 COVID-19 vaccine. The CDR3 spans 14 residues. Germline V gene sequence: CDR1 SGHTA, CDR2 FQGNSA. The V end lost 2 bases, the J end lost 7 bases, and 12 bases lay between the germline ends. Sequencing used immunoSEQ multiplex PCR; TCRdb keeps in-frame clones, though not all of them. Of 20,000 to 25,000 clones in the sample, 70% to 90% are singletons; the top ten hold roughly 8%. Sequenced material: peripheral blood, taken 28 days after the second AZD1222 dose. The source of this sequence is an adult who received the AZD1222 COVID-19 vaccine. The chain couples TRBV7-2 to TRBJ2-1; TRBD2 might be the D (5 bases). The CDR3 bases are TGTGCCAGCAGCTTACTACTGGGGAGAAATGAGCAGTTCTTC. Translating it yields CASSLLLGRNEQFF. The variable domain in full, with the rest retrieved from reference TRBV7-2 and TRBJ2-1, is GAGVSQSPSNKVTEKGKDVELRCDPISGHTALYWYRQSLGQGLEFLIYFQGNSAPDKSGLPSDRFSAERTGGSVSTLTIQRTQQEDSAVYLCASSLLLGRNEQFFGPGTRLTVL.